Reported below is one TCR beta chain. What it binds is not known. The sample originates from a study of shared clonotypes between healthy human individuals. Study-level points and caveats: Estimated richness values were generally larger in naive subsets than in memory subsets. Investigators expected sequencing depth to affect clonotype sharing among donors. What rarefaction showed was incomplete sorted-subset sequencing despite large depth.

This CDR3 is built from 14 residues. V was shortened by 0 bases and J by 8 bases, with 15 bases between the two germline ends. CDR1 and CDR2 from the germline V gene are SGHRS and YFSETQ. The study ran the assay at deep level. The table came from immunoSEQ multiplex PCR; TCRdb's copy has only in-frame clones and leaves some out. The sample includes approximately 740,000 clones, 85% to 95% of them seen just once. Only CD45RO-negative cells positively selected for CCR7 counted as naive CD8 cells, so terminally differentiated effector memory CD45RA+ cells were excluded. The specimen was naive CD8+ T cells sorted from blood. The rearrangement uses TRBV5-1 and TRBJ2-7; D unclear. The origin of this receptor is a man aged 25 to 40 in good health. CDR3 sequence reads: CASSLGTENTQQYF. Written as DNA, the CDR3 is TGCGCCAGCAGCTTGGGGACGGAGAATACGCAGCAGTACTTC.